Shown below are 21 T cell receptor beta chains from a single sample sequenced in a study of metastatic and nonmetastatic thyroid tumors (dated by TCRdb to 2018 to 2021). Library construction relied on PCR. Sequencing took place on an Illumina HiSeq 4000. TCRdb applied fastp at Q25 and MiXCR to the public reads, then kept only in-frame beta chains. The sample table contains about 40,000 clones; only one count was recorded for roughly 11% of them. The ten largest clones capture under 25% of the sample. Before undergoing thyroid surgery, none of the patients had been given any kind of treatment. Sequencing input: blood. The receptors shown here come from a female donor with papillary thyroid cancer or a benign thyroid nodule (not recorded which). Some clones in this sample may be carry-over from other donors' samples.

In this sample, this clone turned up many times. The chain uses TRBV10-2 and TRBJ2-5, with D tentatively TRBD1 (6 bases). The V end was cut by 6 bases, the J end by 4 bases, with 15 bases between. Germline CDR1 reads WSHSY; CDR2 reads SAAADI. The CDR3 runs to 14 residues. CDR3 in amino acids: CASRRQAQLETQYF. Here the CDR3 DNA reads TGCGCCAGCAGAAGACAGGCGCAACTAGAGACCCAGTACTTC.

This clone was detected only once. The chain recombines TRBV5-6 with TRBJ2-6, with a weak D call TRBD1 (5 bases). Between the trimmed V and J ends, which lost 3 bases and 4 bases, there was a span of 14 bases. This CDR3 spans 16 amino acids. The germline V gene encodes CDR1 SGHDT and CDR2 YYEEEE. This CDR3 reads CASSWGRGLGANVLTF. CDR3 bases: TGTGCCAGCAGCTGGGGAAGGGGTCTGGGGGCCAACGTCCTGACTTTC.

This clone was seen many times. The chain employs TRBV12-5 and TRBJ2-3; D may match TRBD1 or TRBD2 (5 bases each). Between the trimmed V and J ends, which lost 5 bases and 11 bases, there was a span of 14 bases. There are 12 residues in the CDR3. Germline CDR1 reads LGHNT; CDR2 reads FRNRAP. The CDR3 spells CASGLGDPRQYF. The CDR3 DNA sequence: TGTGCTAGTGGTCTGGGGGACCCCAGGCAGTATTTT.

This clone occurred a few times. A much larger clonotype is one base distant, so this may be a read error. Since the CDR3 does not end with the conserved phenylalanine or tryptophan, this likely comes from a read error. The chain couples TRBV5-4 to TRBJ1-1; D gene uncertain. Germline lookup yields CDR1 SGHNT and CDR2 YYREEE (reference sequence). CDR3 size: 11 residues. Trimming left V 7 bases short and J 8 bases short, with 12 bases between. CDR3 DNA: TGTGCCAGCGGTACGACTGAAGAAGCTTTCCTT. Protein product: CASGTTEEAFL.

With regard to this clone: With a much larger clone just one base away, this may be a read error. The same CDR3 also results from other DNA sequences found in this sample. V and J are TRBV29-1 and TRBJ2-1, with 11 bases lining up with TRBD2. Germline values: CDR1 SQVTM, CDR2 ANQGSEA. The CDR3 length is 14 residues. Unmatched junction bases numbered 9, after V lost 5 bases and J lost 9 bases. CDR3 in amino acids: CSVTGTSGGFEQFF. The CDR3 nucleotides read TGCAGCGTTACAGGGACTAGCGGTGGATTTGAGCAGTTCTTC.

This clone was seen at least ten times. The sample holds other DNA sequences that translate to the same CDR3. The V and J genes are TRBV6-1 and TRBJ2-7; 9 bases map to TRBD2. The V gene end was trimmed by 4 bases and the J gene end by 3 bases; junction bases not matched to a gene: 4. The length of the CDR3 is 14 residues. Germline CDR1 MNHNS, CDR2 SASEGT. This chain's CDR3 is CASSVGSGSYEQYF. Written as DNA, the CDR3 is TGTGCCAGCAGTGTTGGTAGCGGGAGCTACGAGCAGTACTTC.

This clone was detected many times. The chain recombines TRBV20-1 with TRBJ2-2; 8 bases match TRBD2. The CDR3 is 13 amino acids. V shed 4 bases and J 6 bases; nucleotides not matched to a gene: 4. Germline assignment: CDR1 DFQATT and CDR2 SNEGSKA (reference sequence). The CDR3 nucleotides are TGCAGTGCTACAGCGGGAGAGGCCGGGGAGCTGTTTTTT. It codes for CSATAGEAGELFF.

Concerning this clone itself: One junction end does not reproduce the germline sequence, and a read error may be involved. Other DNA sequences within the sample encode an identical CDR3. The chain employs TRBV5-1 and TRBJ1-4; D unresolved. Germline assignment: CDR1 SGHRS and CDR2 YFSETQ. The CDR3 loop spans 13 amino acids. Written as DNA, the CDR3 is TGTGCCAGCCGCAGGAGGGTAGGCGAAAAACTGTTCTTT. It is translated as CASRRRVGEKLFF.

There are a few counts of this clone. This could be a read error, since a much larger clone is one nucleotide away. The same CDR3 arises from other DNA sequences in this sample as well. The J gene is TRBJ2-7, the V gene TRBV7-9; 7 positions agree with TRBD1. The length of the CDR3 is 13 residues. V shed 4 bases, J shed 10 bases, and the junction held 10 bases outside the gene matches. Per germline, CDR1 SEHNR and CDR2 FQNEAQ (reference sequence). The CDR3 nucleotides read TGTGCCAGCAGCTACGGGACAGTCTACGGACAGTACTTC. This translates into CASSYGTVYGQYF.

This clone has at least ten counts. The chain joins TRBV6-1 to TRBJ2-1; 11 nucleotides agree with TRBD2. The germline CDR1 and CDR2 sequences are MNHNS and SASEGT. J lost 4 bases, V lost 4 bases, and 3 bases had no gene match. The CDR3 spans 15 residues. In DNA form, the CDR3 reads TGTGCCAGCAGTGGGGGACTAGCGGAATACAATGAGCAGTTCTTC. It yields the protein CASSGGLAEYNEQFF.

This clone was seen more than once but under ten times. The V call is TRBV2, the J call TRBJ1-2, with D tentatively TRBD1 (5 bases). The length of the CDR3 is 14 residues. V was pared by 4 bases and J by 8 bases, with 17 bases between. The germline gives CDR1 SNHLY, CDR2 FYNNEI. The CDR3 spells CASSVTTGAGGYTF. The CDR3 DNA reads as TGTGCCAGCAGTGTAACAACCGGAGCAGGGGGCTACACCTTC.

This clone has more than one count but fewer than ten. Just one base apart from a much larger clone, this may be a read error. V and J are TRBV4-2 and TRBJ2-1; D is ambiguous. The CDR3 is 17 residues long. The V gene lost 0 bases and the J gene lost 3 bases, with 15 bases spanning the gap. Germline V gene sequence: CDR1 LGHNA, CDR2 YNFKEQ. The CDR3 spells CASSQEDRRSDYNEQFF. The CDR3 coding sequence is TGTGCCAGCAGCCAAGAAGATCGCCGGTCGGACTACAATGAGCAGTTCTTC.

This clone occurred many times. The gene calls are TRBV5-8 and TRBJ1-6, with no clear D. There are 14 residues in the CDR3. Per the germline V gene, CDR1 is SGHTS and CDR2 is YDEGEE. V lost 6 bases, J lost 6 bases, and 13 bases lay in between. The CDR3 region has the DNA TGTGCCAGCACCCCTCTGGCGGGTAATTCACCCCTCCACTTT. It encodes CASTPLAGNSPLHF.

In this sample, this clone turned up many times. CDR3 DNA sequence: TGTGCCAGTCACTCAGCCGGGGGCTTAGGTGATGAGCAGTTCTTC. Encoded protein: CASHSAGGLGDEQFF. This chain connects TRBV5-4 to TRBJ2-1; the D gene could be TRBD1 or TRBD2 (6 bases each). The V gene's germline CDR1 is SGHNT and CDR2 YYREEE (reference sequence). The ends were cut back, 8 bases at V and 8 bases at J, with 23 bases in the middle. This CDR3 is 15 amino acids long.

This clone was counted many times. This rearrangement joins TRBV30 to TRBJ1-1; D is uncertain. The CDR3 totals 12 residues. Per the germline V gene, CDR1 is GTSNPN and CDR2 is SVGIG (reference sequence). V lost 6 bases, J lost 0 bases, and 8 bases lay in between. CDR3 protein: CACQRMNTEAFF. The CDR3 coding sequence is TGTGCCTGCCAACGAATGAACACTGAAGCTTTCTTT.

This clone was observed at least ten times. DNA for the CDR3: TGTGCCTGGCTGGACGTAGTTTACTCTGGAAACACCATATATTTT. Protein sequence: CAWLDVVYSGNTIYF. The rearrangement uses TRBV30 and TRBJ1-3; D not certain. The CDR3 loop spans 15 amino acids. Germline V gene data show CDR1 as GTSNPN and CDR2 as SVGIG (reference sequence). The ends were cut back, 5 bases at V and 0 bases at J, with 14 bases in the middle.

This clone was counted ten times or more. Relative to the germline gene, one junction end is altered; a read error may explain this. The chain has TRBV29-1 and TRBJ2-1; D is undetermined. Germline V gene lookup returns CDR1 SQVTM and CDR2 ANQGSEA. This CDR3 has 12 residues. The CDR3 sequence is CSVPTSSNEQFF. The DNA for the CDR3 is TGCAGCGTTCCCACCTCCTCCAATGAGCAGTTCTTC.

Only a few counts were recorded for this clone. A much larger clone differs by one base, so this may be a read error. This chain joins TRBV2 and TRBJ2-1, with D possibly TRBD2 on 5 matching bases. The germline CDR1 and CDR2 sequences are SNHLY and FYNNEI. The length of the CDR3 is 13 residues. The DNA of the CDR3 is TGTGCCAGCAGCGGGGATTCCTACAATGAGCAGCTCTTC. Its protein is CASSGDSYNEQLF.

This clone is a singleton in its sample. One junction end does not reproduce the germline sequence, and a read error may be involved. This rearrangement joins TRBV9 to TRBJ2-7; 7 bases line up with TRBD2. CDR3 length equals 15 residues. CDR1 is SGDLS and CDR2 is YYNGEE in the germline V gene. This CDR3 reads CASSLTGGGNYEQYF. The CDR3 DNA follows: TGTGCCAGCAGCCTAACTGGGGGAGGGAACTACGAGCAGTACTTT.

This clone has a count of ten or more. The V gene is TRBV4-2, the J gene TRBJ1-2, with 9 bases aligning to TRBD1. With V trimmed by 3 bases and J by 5 bases, 4 bases remained unmatched. CDR1 and CDR2 from the germline V gene are LGHNA and YNFKEQ. The CDR3 spans 14 residues. The DNA of the CDR3 is TGTGCCAGCAGCCACCCGGGACAGGGATATGGCTACACCTTC. It codes for CASSHPGQGYGYTF.

In this sample, this clone turned up many times. The rearrangement joins TRBV9 to TRBJ1-2, with a possible D match to TRBD1 (5 bases). Per germline, CDR1 SGDLS and CDR2 YYNGEE. V dropped 2 bases and J dropped 4 bases, with 12 bases sitting between them. This CDR3 region has 14 residues. For the CDR3, the DNA is TGTGCCAGCAGCGTCGGGGGTAGGAGCTATGGCTACACCTTC. Its protein is CASSVGGRSYGYTF.